This T cell receptor beta chain was sequenced in a study of neurological immune-mediated disorders. General observations from the study: HTLV-1-associated myelopathy had the most TCR clonal expansion, whereas multiple sclerosis had the least (lower than in healthy controls).

A few counts support this clonotype. Antigen: not known. Unsorted libraries were generated from 2 million PBMCs held at -80 degrees C. V dropped 5 bases and J dropped 0 bases, with 20 bases sitting between them. The CDR3 contains 18 residues. Looked up from germline, CDR1 is LGHNT and CDR2 is FRNRAP. The cDNA was produced through 5'RACE with 10-nucleotide random UMIs. TCRdb itself ran the 5' RACE reads through MiXCR, one entry per CDR3 protein. The sample contains about 59,000 distinct CDR3 sequences, roughly 13% of which appear only once. This receptor was obtained from a woman aged 55-70 years with HTLV-1-associated myelopathy (HAM/TSP). The chain joins TRBV12-5 to TRBJ2-4, with a weak D call TRBD2 (5 bases). Material for sequencing was PBMCs. DNA for the CDR3: TGTGCTAGTGGTACGGAGGACGGCTACCACCTAGCCAAAAACATTCAGTACTTC. This translates into CASGTEDGYHLAKNIQYF.